A selection of T cell receptor beta chains follows, all from one sample in a study of shared clonotypes between healthy human individuals. Sequencing used immunoSEQ multiplex PCR; TCRdb keeps in-frame clones, though not all of them. The sample includes 2 million to 3 million clones, over 85% seen only once; the top ten take roughly 0.14%. The sequenced sample was naive CD4+ T cells sorted from blood. The receptor source for this set is a man younger than 30 in good health. CDR3s include the opening cysteine and the closing phenylalanine or tryptophan. A D gene is named only where the DNA matches it firmly. Rows may omit the clone size; those that give it use once, few, many or a size class.

j_gene,v_gene,d_gene,abundance,CDR3aa,CDR3nt
TRBJ1-2,TRBV7-2,.,.,CASSNRAPEGYGYTF,TGTGCCAGCAGCAACCGGGCCCCGGAGGGCTATGGCTACACCTTC
TRBJ2-1,TRBV4-2,TRBD2,.,CASSQYAGTSGNYNEQFF,TGTGCCAGCAGCCAGTATGCCGGGACTAGCGGGAACTACAATGAGCAGTTCTTC
TRBJ1-6,TRBV4-3,.,.,CASSQDDTWTYNSPLHF,TGCGCCAGCAGCCAAGACGACACTTGGACCTATAATTCACCCCTCCACTTT
TRBJ2-3,TRBV18,.,.,CASSSLGSRTDTQYF,TGTGCCAGCTCTTCCCTTGGGTCCCGCACAGATACGCAGTATTTT
TRBJ2-7,TRBV1,.,.,CTSSHPGLAESYEQYF,TGCACCAGCAGCCATCCCGGACTAGCGGAGTCCTACGAGCAGTACTTC
TRBJ1-1,TRBV27,TRBD1,.,CASRRPGDSTFF,TGTGCCAGCAGACGGCCCGGGGACAGCACCTTTTTT
TRBJ2-3,TRBV7-2,TRBD1,.,CASTKSGGTDTQYF,TGTGCCAGCACCAAGTCAGGGGGCACCGATACGCAGTATTTT
TRBJ1-2,TRBV29-1,.,.,CSVWDSGHGYTF,TGCAGCGTTTGGGATTCCGGGCATGGCTACACCTTC
TRBJ2-7,TRBV11-2,TRBD1,.,CASSLGSGGLVYEQYF,TGTGCCAGCAGCTTAGGTTCAGGGGGCTTAGTCTACGAGCAGTACTTC
TRBJ2-1,TRBV10-3,.,.,CAIRDQGNEQFF,TGTGCCATCAGGGACCAGGGTAATGAGCAGTTCTTC
TRBJ2-2,TRBV30,.,.,CAWSVQVTGELFF,TGTGCCTGGAGTGTACAAGTAACCGGGGAGCTGTTTTTT
TRBJ2-5,TRBV6-6,.,.,CASSYSWGETQYF,TGTGCCAGCAGTTACAGCTGGGGAGAGACCCAGTACTTC
TRBJ2-6,TRBV5-1,.,.,CASSFDPGANVLTF,TGCGCCAGCAGCTTTGACCCTGGGGCCAACGTCCTGACTTTC
TRBJ2-7,TRBV5-4,.,.,CASSLTSAPYEQYF,TGTGCCAGCAGTCTGACCAGCGCTCCCTACGAGCAGTACTTC
TRBJ2-2,TRBV13,TRBD2,.,CASSLGHFIGSGMIRTGELFF,TGTGCCAGCAGCTTAGGCCATTTCATCGGTAGCGGGATGATAAGAACCGGGGAGCTGTTTTTT
TRBJ2-2,TRBV19,TRBD1,.,CASSIWTGLNYRNTGELFF,TGTGCCAGTAGTATATGGACAGGCTTGAACTATAGGAACACCGGGGAGCTGTTTTTT
TRBJ2-7,TRBV6-5,TRBD2,.,CASRRSREGPYEQYF,TGTGCCAGCCGACGGTCCCGGGAGGGCCCCTACGAGCAGTACTTC
TRBJ2-3,TRBV7-3,.,.,CASSTRVGDADTQYF,TGTGCCAGCAGCACCCGGGTGGGGGATGCAGATACGCAGTATTTT
TRBJ1-3,TRBV4-1,TRBD1,.,CASSQDWRTGISGNTIYF,TGCGCCAGCAGCCAAGATTGGAGGACAGGCATCTCTGGAAACACCATATATTTT
TRBJ2-7,TRBV2,.,.,CASSAQNSYEQYF,TGTGCCAGCAGTGCCCAGAATTCCTACGAGCAGTACTTC
TRBJ2-2,TRBV5-1,TRBD2,.,CASSLASSGGITGELFF,TGCGCCAGCAGCTTGGCCTCTAGCGGGGGGATCACCGGGGAGCTGTTTTTT
TRBJ2-6,TRBV9,TRBD1,.,CASSLRTGKKSGANVLTF,TGTGCCAGCAGCCTCAGGACAGGGAAAAAATCTGGGGCCAACGTCCTGACTTTC
TRBJ2-1,TRBV29-1,.,once,CSVDSGGWNEQFF,TGCAGCGTTGATAGCGGAGGATGGAATGAGCAGTTCTTC
TRBJ2-2,TRBV7-2,TRBD2,.,CASSELAATNTGELFF,TGTGCCAGCAGCGAACTAGCGGCGACGAACACCGGGGAGCTGTTTTTT
TRBJ2-3,TRBV5-1,TRBD1,.,CASSPDPQGAGADTQYF,TGCGCCAGCAGCCCGGATCCACAGGGGGCTGGGGCAGATACGCAGTATTTT
TRBJ2-7,TRBV6-5,.,.,CASTRGGNYEQYF,TGTGCCAGCACCCGAGGCGGAAACTACGAGCAGTACTTC
TRBJ1-2,TRBV5-6,TRBD1,.,CASSPRDSPLYGYTF,TGTGCCAGCAGCCCACGGGACAGCCCCCTCTATGGCTACACCTTC
TRBJ1-1,TRBV2,TRBD1,few,CASREDRAMNTEAFF,TGTGCCAGCAGGGAAGACAGGGCAATGAACACTGAAGCTTTCTTT
TRBJ2-7,TRBV2,.,.,CASSSGAESYEQYF,TGTGCCAGCAGTTCGGGAGCGGAGTCTTACGAGCAGTACTTC
TRBJ1-6,TRBV25-1,.,.,CASRYGAGINSPLHF,TGTGCCAGCAGATATGGGGCGGGGATTAATTCACCCCTCCACTTT
TRBJ2-1,TRBV4-1,TRBD2,.,CASSQVVGFTSGNEQFF,TGCGCCAGCAGCCAAGTAGTCGGCTTTACTAGCGGCAATGAGCAGTTCTTC
TRBJ1-6,TRBV5-1,.,once,CASSPGFGNSPLHF,TGCGCCAGCAGCCCAGGATTTGGGAATTCACCCCTCCACTTT
TRBJ2-7,TRBV5-1,TRBD1,.,CASSWGQGNVNEQYF,TGCGCCAGCAGCTGGGGACAGGGGAACGTCAACGAGCAGTACTTC
TRBJ2-7,TRBV9,.,.,CASSVGGGSSQEQYF,TGTGCCAGCAGCGTAGGAGGTGGGAGCTCGCAGGAGCAGTACTTC
TRBJ2-1,TRBV4-1,TRBD2,.,CASSQDEGAGWNEFF,TGCGCCAGCAGCCAAGATGAAGGAGCGGGATGGAACGAGTTCTTC
TRBJ2-1,TRBV5-1,.,.,CASSLPGTTYNEQFF,TGCGCCAGCAGCTTGCCCGGGACAACCTACAATGAGCAGTTCTTC
TRBJ1-2,TRBV6-1,TRBD1,.,CASSEGQYGYTF,TGTGCCAGCAGTGAGGGACAGTATGGCTACACCTTC
TRBJ1-1,TRBV5-5,.,.,CASSLLVRMNTEAFF,TGTGCCAGCAGCTTGTTGGTCCGGATGAACACTGAAGCTTTCTTT
TRBJ2-7,TRBV30,.,.,CAWSGRQGSSEQYF,TGTGCCTGGAGTGGTAGGCAGGGGAGTTCCGAGCAGTACTTC
TRBJ2-7,TRBV19,.,.,CATANTDTYEQYF,TGTGCCACAGCCAACACCGATACCTACGAGCAGTACTTC
TRBJ2-1,TRBV11-3,TRBD2,.,CASSLGDSGVNEQFF,TGTGCCAGCAGCTTAGGCGATAGCGGGGTGAATGAGCAGTTCTTC
TRBJ2-5,TRBV10-1,TRBD2,.,CASSGGLARETQYF,TGCGCCAGCAGTGGCGGACTAGCGCGGGAGACCCAGTACTTC
TRBJ1-5,TRBV5-6,.,.,CASSTFGGSNQPQHF,TGTGCCAGCTCGACTTTCGGGGGTAGCAATCAGCCCCAGCATTTT
TRBJ2-5,TRBV5-1,TRBD2,.,CASSSGGAETQYF,TGCGCCAGCAGCTCCGGGGGGGCGGAGACCCAGTACTTC
TRBJ1-2,TRBV6-5,TRBD1,few,CASRRTGGNYGYTF,TGTGCCAGCAGACGGACAGGGGGCAACTATGGCTACACCTTC
TRBJ1-3,TRBV30,.,.,CAWKQASAGNTIYF,TGTGCCTGGAAACAGGCGAGTGCTGGAAACACCATATATTTT
TRBJ2-7,TRBV6-1,.,.,CASSETGEQYF,TGTGCCAGCAGTGAAACAGGAGAACAGTACTTC
TRBJ2-6,TRBV9,.,.,CASGDGANVLTF,TGTGCCAGCGGGGATGGGGCCAACGTCCTGACTTTC
TRBJ1-2,TRBV30,.,.,CAWSVRRGGGYGYTF,TGTGCCTGGAGTGTACGAAGGGGAGGGGGGTATGGCTACACCTTC
TRBJ2-4,TRBV12-5,.,.,CASCLTVLARQAKNIQYF,TGTGCTAGTTGTTTGACCGTCCTAGCGAGACAAGCCAAAAACATTCAGTACTTC
TRBJ2-7,TRBV5-1,.,.,CASSLGFNGGYEQYF,TGCGCCAGCAGCTTGGGATTTAACGGTGGCTACGAGCAGTACTTC
TRBJ2-7,TRBV4-1,.,.,CASSRSEGDAYEQYF,TGCGCCAGCAGCCGATCGGAAGGGGACGCTTACGAGCAGTACTTC
TRBJ2-7,TRBV20-1,TRBD1,.,CSAVGQGEQYF,TGCAGTGCTGTCGGACAGGGAGAGCAGTACTTC